The 4 T cell receptor beta chains in this list originate from one sample, sequenced in a study of shared clonotypes between healthy human individuals. The data were produced by immunoSEQ multiplex PCR, yet TCRdb's version contains in-frame clones alone and is incomplete. The profile shows 600,000 to 700,000 clones, 73% of them singletons. The sample consisted of memory CD4+ T cells sorted from blood. Subset denoted: CD45RA-negative fraction. These receptors were collected from a young woman in good health.

On this clone itself: Other DNA variants within this sample encode the same CDR3. This chain uses TRBV5-1 with TRBJ1-4, with D possibly being TRBD1 (6 bases). The germline V gene has CDR1 SGHRS and CDR2 YFSETQ. CDR3 size: 15 residues. Trimming took 3 bases from V and 3 from J, leaving 12 bases between them. The CDR3 coding sequence is TGCGCCAGCAGCTCGCTGGGACAACCTAATGAAAAACTGTTTTTT. Amino acid sequence: CASSSLGQPNEKLFF.

Only one count was recorded for this clone. The V and J genes are TRBV11-2 and TRBJ2-7, with D possibly matching TRBD2 (5 bases). V lost 1 base and J lost 3, with 10 bases in between. CDR1 SGHAT and CDR2 FQNNGV come from the germline V gene. The CDR3 is 14 amino acids. CDR3 DNA: TGTGCCAGCAGCTTAGGTGGGAGAGGCTACGAGCAGTACTTC. Its translation is CASSLGGRGYEQYF.

This rearrangement joins TRBV29-1 to TRBJ1-4, with D hard to call. Germline V gives CDR1 SQVTM, CDR2 ANQGSEA. Between the trimmed V and J ends, which lost 6 bases and 4 bases, there was a span of 9 bases. The CDR3 is 12 residues long. The CDR3: CSVTGLNEKLFF. In DNA, the CDR3 is TGCAGCGTGACTGGACTTAATGAAAAACTGTTTTTT.

Notes on this clone: Distinct nucleotide sequences in the sample also encode this CDR3. This chain uses TRBV4-1 with TRBJ1-1; the D is unclear. The CDR3 runs 14 residues. V lost 3 bases and J lost 0, with 8 bases in between. Germline V gene sequence: CDR1 MGHRA, CDR2 YSYEKL. The CDR3 DNA follows: TGCGCCAGCAGCCAGGGGATTTTGAACACTGAAGCTTTCTTT. Residues: CASSQGILNTEAFF.